This T cell receptor (beta chain) was profiled in a study of Ad26.COV2.S vaccination and SARS-CoV-2 variants. Treatment noted: around 19 received Ad26.COV2.S at low or high dose, single or two shots; several received placebo; per-sample allocation not given. All samples were drawn on day 63, counting from the first vaccine or placebo injection. Germline CDR1 reads SGHAT; CDR2 reads FQNNGV. V lost 1 base to trimming and J lost 5 bases, with 11 bases between them. The CDR3 spans 15 residues. The table came from immunoSEQ multiplex PCR; TCRdb's copy has only in-frame clones and leaves some out. The sample contains hundreds of thousands of clones, around 86% of which appear only once. This clone was detected once.

This clonotype originated in a person aged 18-60 years who received the Ad26.COV2.S COVID-19 vaccine or a placebo. V usage is TRBV11-2 and J usage is TRBJ1-4; unclear D gene. Sequencing was performed on peripheral blood, taken in a trial of Ad26.COV2.S vaccine versus placebo. CDR3 DNA: TGTGCCAGCAGCTTAGCCGGGGTTCTAAATGAAAAACTGTTTTTT. Protein product: CASSLAGVLNEKLFF.